The 26 T cell receptor beta chains reported below all come from one sample, sequenced in a study of neurological immune-mediated disorders. One entry per CDR3 protein results from TCRdb running MiXCR on the 5' RACE reads. The sample shows tens of thousands of distinct CDR3 sequences, about 12% of them seen only once. The material sequenced was PBMCs. These TCRs come from a female donor in good health.

This clonotype was picked up many times. The gene calls are TRBV2 and TRBJ2-3, with TRBD2 as a possible D gene (6 bases). From germline, CDR1 is SNHLY and CDR2 FYNNEI. V lost 1 base and J 2 bases, leaving 10 bases between the germline ends. The length of the CDR3 is 15 residues. CDR3 coding DNA: TGTGCCAGCAGTGAAGGGACTACTTCCACAGATACGCAGTATTTT. This codes for CASSEGTTSTDTQYF. Together with reference TRBV2 and TRBJ2-3, the CDR3 gives the full variable domain: EPEVTQTPSHQVTQMGQEVILRCVPISNHLYFYWYRQILGQKVEFLVSFYNNEISEKSEIFDDQFSVERPDGSNFTLKIRSTKLEDSAMYFCASSEGTTSTDTQYFGPGTRLTVL.

This clonotype was counted at least ten times. J is TRBJ1-1 and V is TRBV5-1; D is ambiguous. Looked up from germline, CDR1 is SGHRS and CDR2 is YFSETQ. The CDR3 totals 14 residues. With 7 bases removed from V and 1 base from J, the gap between germline ends came to 14 bases. CDR3 protein: CASSIESPNTEAFF. The CDR3 DNA reads TGCGCCAGCTCGATTGAGTCCCCGAACACTGAAGCTTTCTTT.

Notes on this clonotype: This may be a read error: a much more frequent sequence differs by one nucleotide. The chain employs TRBV5-5 and TRBJ2-1; D gene ambiguous. The germline V and J ends were trimmed by 1 base and 15 bases, with 14 bases remaining between them. CDR1 is SGHKS, CDR2 YYEKEE, per germline (reference sequence). There are 12 residues in the CDR3. The chain's CDR3 is CASSLYGFQLFF. The CDR3, as DNA: TGTGCCAGCAGCTTGTATGGATTTCAGCTGTTCTTC.

This clonotype was observed many times. V is TRBV5-1 and J is TRBJ2-3; TRBD2 matches at 8 bases. Trimming took 3 bases from V and 3 from J; bases not matched to a gene: 9. The CDR3 sequence is 16 residues long. Germline V lookup: CDR1 SGHRS, CDR2 YFSETQ. CDR3 in DNA: TGCGCCAGCAGCTCCCGACTAGCGCTGATGACAGATACGCAGTATTTT. As protein: CASSSRLALMTDTQYF.

This clonotype was detected many times. V gene TRBV20-1 combines with J gene TRBJ2-5, with 8 bases lining up with TRBD2. V gave up 5 bases and J gave up 5 bases; unmatched junction bases: 22. The CDR3 spans 18 residues. Germline assignment: CDR1 DFQATT and CDR2 SNEGSKA (reference sequence). The CDR3 sequence: CSAPPGGVSGGRSETQYF. The CDR3 region has the DNA TGCAGTGCTCCTCCCGGGGGAGTGAGCGGGGGACGATCCGAGACCCAGTACTTC.

This clonotype has ten or more counts. V usage is TRBV7-8 and J usage is TRBJ2-1; D is undetermined. The germline V and J ends were trimmed by 1 base and 3 bases, with 10 bases remaining between them. Germline V CDR1 and CDR2: SGHVS, FQNEAQ. This CDR3 is 15 amino acids long. DNA for the CDR3: TGTGCCAGCAGCTTAGTAGCTCTCAGCTACAATGAGCAGTTCTTC. It is translated as CASSLVALSYNEQFF.

Only a few counts were recorded for this clonotype. The junction departs from the called germline gene at one end, perhaps through a read error. This chain uses TRBV19 with TRBJ2-3, with D maybe TRBD2 (5 bases). CDR1 and CDR2 (germline): LNHDA, SQIVND (reference sequence). The CDR3 consists of 12 residues. CDR3 protein: CASSVRGEPGLF. CDR3 sequence (DNA): TGTGCCAGTAGTGTACGGGGAGAACCCGGCCTCTTT.

The table lists this clonotype with many counts. V usage is TRBV9 and J usage is TRBJ2-2; D unclear. Germline assignment: CDR1 SGDLS and CDR2 YYNGEE. Between the trimmed V and J ends, which lost 0 bases and 3 bases, there was a span of 9 bases. This CDR3 has 15 residues. The CDR3 sequence: CASSVGHPDTGELFF. The CDR3 region has the DNA TGTGCCAGCAGCGTAGGACACCCTGACACCGGGGAGCTGTTTTTT.

This clonotype was seen ten or more times. The V gene is TRBV13, the J gene TRBJ1-4; 7 positions agree with TRBD1. The V gene's germline CDR1 is PRHDT and CDR2 FYEKMQ (reference sequence). CDR3 length: 17 amino acids. V gave up 0 bases and J gave up 7 bases; unmatched junction bases: 11. In DNA form, the CDR3 reads TGTGCCAGCAGCTTAGGCCTAGTGGGGACAGATGGTGAAAAACTGTTTTTT. Protein product: CASSLGLVGTDGEKLFF.

This clonotype was counted ten times or more. V usage is TRBV11-2 and J usage is TRBJ2-3, with unresolved D. The ends were cut back, 4 bases at V and 6 bases at J, with 14 bases in the middle. The CDR3 length is 14 residues. The V gene's germline CDR1 is SGHAT and CDR2 FQNNGV. The DNA for the CDR3 is TGTGCCAGCAGCTGGGCAGGTTCATTGGATACGCAGTATTTT. As protein: CASSWAGSLDTQYF.

The V gene is TRBV29-1, the J gene TRBJ1-1, with D possibly matching TRBD1 (5 bases). This CDR3 comprises 16 residues. Trimming shortened V by 3 bases and J by 1 base, and 18 bases separated the two germline ends. The germline V gene has CDR1 SQVTM and CDR2 ANQGSEA. The CDR3 coding sequence is TGCAGCGTTGATACGGACATGGGTGATTGGAACACTGAAGCTTTCTTT. This codes for CSVDTDMGDWNTEAFF. Full variable domain (outside the CDR3, taken from reference TRBV29-1 and TRBJ1-1): SAVISQKPSRDICQRGTSLTIQCQVDSQVTMMFWYRQQPGQSLTLIATANQGSEATYESGFVIDKFPISRPNLTFSTLTVSNMSPEDSSIYLCSVDTDMGDWNTEAFFGQGTRLTVV.

Many counts were recorded for this clonotype. The chain is built from TRBV19 and TRBJ1-2; D ambiguous. This CDR3 has 13 amino acids. The V gene's germline CDR1 is LNHDA and CDR2 SQIVND (reference sequence). V was trimmed by 7 bases and J by 6 bases, leaving 15 bases between them. The CDR3 bases are TGTGCCAGTACCCTCGGACTTGCGGATGGCTACACCTTC. It encodes CASTLGLADGYTF.

This clonotype was seen many times. The V gene is TRBV3-1, the J gene TRBJ1-1; D unresolved. This CDR3 has 14 amino acids. Germline V gene sequence: CDR1 LGHDT, CDR2 YNNKEL (reference sequence). V was trimmed by 6 bases and J by 8 bases, leaving 19 bases between them. CDR3 residues: CASSTSSAPQEAFF. CDR3 in DNA: TGTGCCAGCAGTACATCCTCAGCACCCCAGGAAGCTTTCTTT.

In its sample, this clonotype was seen many times. The V call is TRBV4-2, the J call TRBJ2-3, with a tentative D call TRBD2 (5 bases). Germline-derived CDR1 and CDR2 are LGHNA and YNFKEQ. V was clipped by 0 bases and J by 0 bases, with 13 bases between them. The CDR3 length is 17 residues. CDR3 bases: TGTGCCAGCAGCCAAGATACCAGCGGCCTCAGCACAGATACGCAGTATTTT. This codes for CASSQDTSGLSTDTQYF.

This clonotype was counted many times. The junction departs from germline at one end; a sequencing error may be responsible. V gene TRBV7-7 combines with J gene TRBJ2-3; TRBD2 aligns across 9 bases. CDR3 length: 15 amino acids. Germline assignment: CDR1 SSHAT and CDR2 FNYEAQ (reference sequence). In DNA, the CDR3 is TGTGCTAGCAGCAAACTAGCGGGCCCCCAGAATACGCAGTATTTT. Its translation is CASSKLAGPQNTQYF.

This clonotype came up many times. V usage is TRBV5-1 and J usage is TRBJ1-1; 7 nucleotides match TRBD1. Unmatched junction bases numbered 8, after V lost 4 bases and J lost 8 bases. Germline V gene sequence: CDR1 SGHRS, CDR2 YFSETQ. The CDR3 is 13 amino acids. The CDR3 sequence is CASSARGDVEAFF. DNA of the CDR3: TGCGCCAGCAGCGCCAGGGGGGATGTAGAAGCTTTCTTT.

This clonotype was seen ten or more times. The V and J genes are TRBV18 and TRBJ1-3, with D possibly being TRBD1 (6 bases). CDR3 length equals 13 residues. Germline CDR1 KGHSH, CDR2 LQKENI. Trimming pared 3 bases from V and 7 bases from J, leaving 10 bases between. The CDR3 DNA reads as TGTGCCAGCTCACCTTTGGGGGCGAACACCATATATTTT. It is translated as CASSPLGANTIYF.

This clonotype came up many times. Here the CDR3 reads CASSFWTGGTEAFF. In DNA form, the CDR3 reads TGCGCCAGCAGCTTTTGGACAGGGGGCACTGAAGCTTTCTTT. The V call is TRBV5-1, the J call TRBJ1-1, with TRBD1 identical over 10 bases. This CDR3 region has 14 residues. Germline CDR1 SGHRS, CDR2 YFSETQ. J was trimmed by 4 bases and V by 2 bases; bases with no gene match: 2.

At least ten counts were recorded for this clonotype. This CDR3 is CASSKTGVVSTDTQYF. CDR3 DNA sequence: TGTGCCAGCAGCAAGACAGGGGTCGTTAGCACAGATACGCAGTATTTT. The chain recombines TRBV3-1 with TRBJ2-3; TRBD1 agrees at 8 bases. The junction had 7 bases not matched to a gene; V was cut back by 5 bases and J by 0 bases. The CDR3 is 16 amino acids. CDR1 and CDR2 (germline): LGHDT, YNNKEL (reference sequence).

This clonotype was seen many times. V and J are TRBV3-1 and TRBJ2-2; D unresolved. Trimming cost V 3 bases and J 6 bases, with 5 bases left between them. Germline V gene sequence: CDR1 LGHDT, CDR2 YNNKEL (reference sequence). The CDR3 contains 12 residues. The chain's CDR3 is CASSQLAGELFF. Here the CDR3 DNA reads TGTGCCAGCAGCCAGCTGGCCGGGGAGCTGTTTTTT.

The CDR3 loop is CASSQELSNTGELFF. The DNA of the CDR3 is TGTGCCAGTAGTCAGGAACTATCGAACACCGGGGAGCTGTTTTTT. V is TRBV19 and J is TRBJ2-2; no clear D gene. CDR1 LNHDA and CDR2 SQIVND come from the germline V gene (reference sequence). Between the trimmed V and J ends, which lost 5 bases and 0 bases, there was a span of 10 bases. The CDR3 totals 15 residues.

In this sample, this clonotype turned up many times. The gene calls are TRBV6-6 and TRBJ1-2, with a weak D call TRBD1 (5 bases). V was shortened by 2 bases and J by 3 bases, with 7 bases between the two germline ends. Germline V gives CDR1 MNHNY, CDR2 SVGAGI (reference sequence). The CDR3 runs 13 residues. As DNA, the CDR3 is TGTGCCAGCAGTTACGGGGGGGACTATGGCTACACCTTC. It codes for CASSYGGDYGYTF.

This clonotype was recorded at least ten times. This chain uses TRBV14 with TRBJ2-3; D is uncertain. CDR3 length: 13 amino acids. The germline CDR1 and CDR2 sequences are SGHDN and FVKESK. V gave up 4 bases and J gave up 2 bases, with 7 bases separating them. The CDR3 sequence: CASSRQITDTQYF. The CDR3 DNA follows: TGTGCCAGCAGCCGGCAGATCACAGATACGCAGTATTTT.

This clonotype was recorded at least ten times. The rearrangement uses TRBV5-1 and TRBJ1-2; 7 bases match TRBD1. Germline V gene lookup returns CDR1 SGHRS and CDR2 YFSETQ. The V and J ends lost 4 bases and 4 bases, in that order; junction bases with no gene match: 7. There are 14 residues in the CDR3. CDR3 in amino acids: CASSPETGPYGYTF. As DNA, the CDR3 is TGCGCCAGCAGCCCTGAGACAGGGCCCTATGGCTACACCTTC.

In this sample, this clonotype turned up once. The chain combines TRBV5-1 with TRBJ2-1; 12 nucleotides align to TRBD2. The V segment lost 4 bases and the J segment 5 bases; nucleotides outside the gene matches: 10. This CDR3 contains 17 residues. The germline CDR1 and CDR2 sequences are SGHRS and YFSETQ. CDR3 loop: CASSVVASGRDDNEQFF. The CDR3 bases are TGCGCCAGCAGCGTCGTTGCTAGCGGGAGGGATGACAATGAGCAGTTCTTC.

This clonotype was found many times. The chain combines TRBV5-1 with TRBJ2-7; TRBD2 matches at 7 bases. Germline V CDR1 and CDR2: SGHRS, YFSETQ. This CDR3 region has 14 residues. J was trimmed by 7 bases and V by 0 bases; bases with no gene match: 7. In nucleotides, the CDR3 is TGCGCCAGCAGCTTGGCCGCGGGGGTGCGGGAGCAGTACTTC. It yields the protein CASSLAAGVREQYF.